The 9 T cell receptor beta chains listed next were all sequenced from one sample in a study of post-analysis software for immune sequencing data (dated by TCRdb to the mid-2010s). On the study overall, not on this receptor specifically: Four or five TRBV segments, including TRBV5-6, TRBV5-1 and TRBV20-1, were significantly more frequent in patients than controls.

No antigen is known for these receptors. Library preparation was by PCR. The sequencer was an Illumina HiSeq 2500. Unique molecular identifiers were incorporated into TCR beta cDNA libraries to reduce PCR and sequencing biases. TCRdb ran its own pipeline on the public reads, namely fastp trimming at Q25 and MiXCR clone calling, and kept in-frame beta chains. When rows share a CDR3 protein, they turn into one entry using the most common DNA and genes. The sample table holds some 690,000 distinct CDR3 sequences, of which 55% to 60% were seen once. The top ten hold approximately 10% of the sample. Input material: blood. The receptors stem from a girl aged 2-10 years with multiple sclerosis.

The chain links TRBV6-1 to TRBJ2-3; the match to TRBD2 covers 13 bases. The ends lost 4 bases at V and 2 bases at J; junction bases unmatched: 9. Germline V gene sequence: CDR1 MNHNS, CDR2 SASEGT. The CDR3 consists of 18 residues. Here the CDR3 DNA reads TGTGCCAGCAGTGGTGGGACTAGCGGGATGAGGTTCACAGATACGCAGTATTTT. Residues: CASSGGTSGMRFTDTQYF.

This clonotype came up a few times. The gene calls are TRBV12-3 or TRBV12-4 and TRBJ2-7, with TRBD2 matching 8 bases. Losses at the gene ends were 5 bases for V and 5 bases for J; bases not matched to a gene: 5. This CDR3 is built from 13 residues. The chain's CDR3 is CASSLYGRDEQYF. In nucleotides, the CDR3 is TGTGCCAGCAGTCTGTACGGGAGGGACGAGCAGTACTTC.

The table lists this clonotype with a count of one. Relative to the germline gene, one junction end is altered; a read error may explain this. The rearrangement uses TRBV7-3 and TRBJ2-2; a possible D gene is TRBD2 (6 bases). The length of the CDR3 is 12 residues. The germline CDR1 and CDR2 sequences are SGHTA and FQGTGA. The CDR3 region is CASSLTGGERFF. The CDR3 nucleotides read TGTGCCAGCAGCTTAACGGGCGGGGAGCGGTTTTTT.

The V call is TRBV5-1, the J call TRBJ1-2; D not certain. CDR3 size: 15 residues. V lost 4 bases to trimming and J lost 0 bases, with 13 bases between them. CDR1 and CDR2 from the germline V gene are SGHRS and YFSETQ. CDR3 in amino acids: CASSAPETANYGYTF. Written as DNA, the CDR3 is TGCGCCAGCAGCGCTCCAGAAACCGCTAACTATGGCTACACCTTC.

The chain links TRBV12-3 or TRBV12-4 to TRBJ2-3, with D tentatively TRBD2 (6 bases). This CDR3 region has 15 residues. V dropped 6 bases and J dropped 2 bases, with 15 bases sitting between them. CDR3 in DNA: TGTGCCAGCAGCCCCGGGACTGCACACACAGATACGCAGTATTTT. It is translated as CASSPGTAHTDTQYF.

This chain joins TRBV20-1 and TRBJ2-7; 9 nucleotides line up with TRBD2. Germline-derived CDR1 and CDR2 are DFQATT and SNEGSKA (reference sequence). Trimming took 0 bases from V and 3 from J; bases not matched to a gene: 6. The CDR3 is made up of 15 amino acids. DNA of the CDR3: TGCAGTGCTAGAGATTTAAGCGGGGGGAACTACGAGCAGTACTTC. Translation: CSARDLSGGNYEQYF.

The chain carries TRBV4-2 and TRBJ1-5; D gene unclear. V was trimmed by 0 bases and J by 6 bases, leaving 6 bases between them. Germline V gene lookup returns CDR1 LGHNA and CDR2 YNFKEQ. There are 13 residues in the CDR3. The CDR3 sequence is CASSQDMSQPQHF. DNA of the CDR3: TGTGCCAGCAGCCAAGATATGTCTCAGCCCCAGCATTTT.

Here the CDR3 reads CASSLRQGEKLFF. The CDR3 nucleotides are TGTGCCAGCAGTCTTCGACAGGGGGAAAAACTGTTTTTT. V usage is TRBV12-3 or TRBV12-4 and J usage is TRBJ1-4; 8 nucleotides align to TRBD1. The CDR3 totals 13 residues. V gave up 5 bases and J gave up 8 bases; unmatched junction bases: 4.

The chain carries TRBV20-1 and TRBJ2-1; 9 nucleotides line up with TRBD2. V lost 6 bases to trimming and J lost 7 bases; unmatched junction nucleotides: 13. The length of the CDR3 is 15 residues. Per the germline V gene, CDR1 is DFQATT and CDR2 is SNEGSKA (reference sequence). The CDR3 DNA sequence: TGCAGTGCCCGGACTAGCGTGCCGGGGTGGAATGAGCAGTTCTTC. Translating gives CSARTSVPGWNEQFF.